Sequencing of this TCR beta chain was carried out in a study of T cells in Graves' hyperthyroidism and ophthalmopathy. Germline trimming cut 4 bases from V and 4 bases from J; bases unmatched to any gene: 12. Germline values: CDR1 MGHRA, CDR2 YSYEKL. This CDR3 has 16 residues. From RNA transcripts, TCR beta CDR3 regions were amplified. The HTBI primer set was used in a first-round RT-PCR of the TCR CDR3. TCRdb analysed the multiplex PCR reads with MiXCR anew, one entry per CDR3 protein. The sample includes hundreds of thousands of distinct CDR3 sequences, roughly 40% of them seen just once. Using around 10 ml of fresh peripheral blood, PBMCs were prepared.

The source is a young man with Graves' hyperthyroidism. This sequence joins TRBV4-1 and TRBJ2-5; 7 bases agree with TRBD1. Sequencing was done on a sample of blood. The CDR3 bases are TGCGCCAGCAGCCTGGACTGGTCAGGGGGTACAGAGACCCAGTACTTC. Protein product: CASSLDWSGGTETQYF.